These 13 T cell receptor beta chains were sequenced from one sample in a study of blood T cell repertoires in COVID-19. Only in-frame clones appear in the TCRdb table, and some are missing; sequencing was by immunoSEQ multiplex PCR. Here the sample spans nearly 110,000 clones, just over 90% being singletons. The material sequenced was peripheral blood. The source is a woman between 25 and 40 years old with acute or convalescent COVID-19.

The chain carries TRBV19 and TRBJ1-1; 7 nucleotides line up with TRBD1. This CDR3 is 14 amino acids long. Germline trimming cut 3 bases from V and 0 bases from J; bases unmatched to any gene: 1. Germline V lookup: CDR1 LNHDA, CDR2 SQIVND (reference sequence). CDR3 sequence reads: CASSIGTVNTEAFF. The CDR3 bases are TGTGCCAGTAGTATTGGGACAGTGAACACTGAAGCTTTCTTT.

CDR3 sequence (DNA): TGTGCCAGCAGCCGGAGGCACACTAGGGACAATGAGCAGTTCTTC. Its protein product is CASSRRHTRDNEQFF. The chain combines TRBV7-2 with TRBJ2-1; D is perhaps TRBD2 (5 bases). The ends were cut back, 5 bases at V and 5 bases at J, with 16 bases in the middle. Germline CDR1 reads SGHTA; CDR2 reads FQGNSA. CDR3 size: 15 residues.

This clone came up a few times. The V and J genes are TRBV20-1 and TRBJ1-6; 7 bases agree with TRBD1. Unmatched junction bases numbered 4, after V lost 3 bases and J lost 5 bases. Germline loops: CDR1 DFQATT, CDR2 SNEGSKA (reference sequence). This CDR3 contains 14 residues. CDR3 nucleotide sequence: TGCAGTGCTAGTAGGGACAGCAATAATTCACCCCTCCACTTT. This translates into CSASRDSNNSPLHF.

The V and J genes are TRBV9 and TRBJ2-7, with 7 nucleotides matching TRBD1. The V gene end was trimmed by 4 bases and the J gene end by 0 bases; junction bases not matched to a gene: 4. Germline lookup yields CDR1 SGDLS and CDR2 YYNGEE. The CDR3 length is 14 residues. CDR3 sequence: CASSRDSYSYEQYF. The CDR3 region has the DNA TGTGCCAGCAGCAGGGACAGCTACTCCTACGAGCAGTACTTC. The full variable domain, its missing parts supplied by reference TRBV9 and TRBJ2-7, is DSGVTQTPKHLITATGQRVTLRCSPRSGDLSVYWYQQSLDQGLQFLIQYYNGEERAKGNILERFSAQQFPDLHSELNLSSLELGDSALYFCASSRDSYSYEQYFGPGTRLTVT.

The genes are TRBV28 and TRBJ1-1; the D is unclear. The CDR3 length is 14 residues. V was clipped by 3 bases and J by 1 base, with 9 bases between them. Germline lookup yields CDR1 MDHEN and CDR2 SYDVKM. CDR3: CASSFLRENTEAFF. DNA of the CDR3: TGTGCCAGCAGTTTCTTACGGGAGAACACTGAAGCTTTCTTT.

This clone occurred a few times. The gene calls are TRBV19 and TRBJ1-5, with 8 bases lining up with TRBD1. This CDR3 spans 14 amino acids. The trim removed 3 bases at V and 9 bases at J, leaving 7 bases unmatched. CDR1 and CDR2 from the germline V gene are LNHDA and SQIVND (reference sequence). The CDR3 region has the DNA TGTGCCAGTAGTATCGGACAGGGTTTCGGGCCCCAGCATTTT. As protein: CASSIGQGFGPQHF.

The J gene is TRBJ1-5, the V gene TRBV28; no firm D call. Germline CDR1 MDHEN, CDR2 SYDVKM. With 8 bases removed from V and 0 bases from J, the gap between germline ends came to 17 bases. This CDR3 is built from 16 residues. The CDR3 loop reads CASGTGKVRSNQPQHF. CDR3 nucleotide sequence: TGTGCCAGCGGCACCGGGAAAGTTCGTAGCAATCAGCCCCAGCATTTT. The full variable domain, in which reference TRBV28 and TRBJ1-5 provide the parts outside the CDR3, is DVKVTQSSRYLVKRTGEKVFLECVQDMDHENMFWYRQDPGLGLRLIYFSYDVKMKEKGDIPEGYSVSREKKERFSLILESASTNQTSMYLCASGTGKVRSNQPQHFGDGTRLSIL.

DNA of the CDR3: TGTGCCAGCAGTTACGAGGGGGCTTACTACGAGCAGTACTTC. Residues: CASSYEGAYYEQYF. The chain joins TRBV6-2 or TRBV6-3 to TRBJ2-7, with TRBD1 matching over 7 bases. J gave up 3 bases and V 2 bases, and 4 bases lay outside the gene matches. The CDR3 contains 14 residues. CDR1 and CDR2 (germline): MNHEY, SVGEGT.

The gene calls are TRBV28 and TRBJ1-1; TRBD1 matches at 8 bases. Germline assignment: CDR1 MDHEN and CDR2 SYDVKM. The CDR3 covers 14 residues. V lost 5 bases and J lost 2; bases outside the gene matches: 4. The CDR3 DNA sequence: TGTGCCAGCAGTCATACAGGGGGTAACACTGAAGCTTTCTTT. This translates into CASSHTGGNTEAFF. The complete variable domain, with remaining parts taken from reference TRBV28 and TRBJ1-1, reads DVKVTQSSRYLVKRTGEKVFLECVQDMDHENMFWYRQDPGLGLRLIYFSYDVKMKEKGDIPEGYSVSREKKERFSLILESASTNQTSMYLCASSHTGGNTEAFFGQGTRLTVV.

The J gene is TRBJ1-5, the V gene TRBV6-2 or TRBV6-3; 11 nucleotides line up with TRBD1. J lost 5 bases, V lost 0 bases, and 6 bases had no gene match. Looked up from germline, CDR1 is MNHEY and CDR2 is SVGEGT. This CDR3 has 17 residues. The DNA of the CDR3 is TGTGCCAGCAGTTACTCTAGGGGACAGGGGGACCATCAGCCCCAGCATTTT. It is translated as CASSYSRGQGDHQPQHF.

The V and J genes are TRBV7-3 and TRBJ2-1, with 11 bases identical to TRBD1. Germline-derived CDR1 and CDR2 are SGHTA and FQGTGA. J lost 6 bases, V lost 5 bases, and 12 bases had no gene match. The CDR3 is 17 residues long. The CDR3 DNA reads TGTGCCAGCAGCCCTTACAGACGGACAGGGGGCGGCAATGAGCAGTTCTTC. It translates to CASSPYRRTGGGNEQFF.

This clone was seen once. The chain joins TRBV5-1 to TRBJ2-1; TRBD1 agrees at 7 bases. Germline values: CDR1 SGHRS, CDR2 YFSETQ. CDR3 length: 17 amino acids. V shed 1 base and J 6 bases; nucleotides not matched to a gene: 13. As DNA, the CDR3 is TGCGCCAGCAGCTTGTTGCCCCAACGCGCAGGGGGCAATGAGCAGTTCTTC. It is translated as CASSLLPQRAGGNEQFF.

The rearrangement links TRBV4-1 to TRBJ1-5, with D perhaps matching TRBD1 (5 bases). The V end lost 3 bases, the J end lost 0 bases, and 12 bases lay between the germline ends. Germline V gene sequence: CDR1 MGHRA, CDR2 YSYEKL. The CDR3 contains 16 residues. The CDR3 DNA reads TGCGCCAGCAGCCACACAAGGGGCCCTAGCAATCAGCCCCAGCATTTT. Translating it yields CASSHTRGPSNQPQHF.